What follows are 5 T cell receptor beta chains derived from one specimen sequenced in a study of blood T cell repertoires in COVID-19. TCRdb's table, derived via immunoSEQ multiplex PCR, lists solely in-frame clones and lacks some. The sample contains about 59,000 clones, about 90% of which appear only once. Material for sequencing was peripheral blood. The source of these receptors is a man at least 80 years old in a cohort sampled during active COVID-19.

The CDR3 nucleotides are TGTGCCAGCAGCTTGGAGCCCGTCCTGGAGGACGAGCAGTACTTC. This translates into CASSLEPVLEDEQYF. The J gene is TRBJ2-7, the V gene TRBV5-4; D is possibly TRBD2 (5 bases). The CDR3 is made up of 15 amino acids. Trimming stripped 0 bases from V and 5 bases from J, with 15 bases between. Germline V CDR1 and CDR2: SGHNT, YYREEE (reference sequence).

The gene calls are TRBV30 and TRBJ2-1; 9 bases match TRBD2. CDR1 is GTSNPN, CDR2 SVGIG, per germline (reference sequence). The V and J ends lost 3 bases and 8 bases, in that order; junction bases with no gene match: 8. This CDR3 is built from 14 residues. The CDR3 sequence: CAWSIAGVFDEQFF. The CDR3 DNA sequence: TGTGCCTGGAGCATAGCGGGGGTGTTCGATGAGCAGTTCTTC.

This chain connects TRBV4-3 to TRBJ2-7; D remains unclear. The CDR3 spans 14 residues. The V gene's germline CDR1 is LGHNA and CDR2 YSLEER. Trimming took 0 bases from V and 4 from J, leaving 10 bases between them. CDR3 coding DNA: TGCGCCAGCAGCCAAGATGTAGAGACTTACGAGCAGTACTTC. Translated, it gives CASSQDVETYEQYF.

Here the CDR3 DNA reads TGCGCCAGCAGCCCCCGTGGTAGCTCCTACAATGAGCAGTTCTTC. This sequence encodes CASSPRGSSYNEQFF. The chain joins TRBV5-1 to TRBJ2-1, with D uncertain. Germline V CDR1 and CDR2: SGHRS, YFSETQ. The CDR3 length is 15 residues. Trimming took off 4 bases at V and 0 bases at J, with 11 bases between the two ends.

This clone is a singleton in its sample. DNA for the CDR3: TGTGCCAGCAGTTCCCGGGGGGGCCGCAATGAGCAGTTCTTC. As protein: CASSSRGGRNEQFF. The V gene is TRBV6-2 or TRBV6-3, the J gene TRBJ2-1, with TRBD2 identical over 8 bases. The junction had 5 bases not matched to a gene; V was cut back by 4 bases and J by 6 bases. The CDR3 length is 14 residues. Germline V gene data show CDR1 as MNHEY and CDR2 as SVGEGT.